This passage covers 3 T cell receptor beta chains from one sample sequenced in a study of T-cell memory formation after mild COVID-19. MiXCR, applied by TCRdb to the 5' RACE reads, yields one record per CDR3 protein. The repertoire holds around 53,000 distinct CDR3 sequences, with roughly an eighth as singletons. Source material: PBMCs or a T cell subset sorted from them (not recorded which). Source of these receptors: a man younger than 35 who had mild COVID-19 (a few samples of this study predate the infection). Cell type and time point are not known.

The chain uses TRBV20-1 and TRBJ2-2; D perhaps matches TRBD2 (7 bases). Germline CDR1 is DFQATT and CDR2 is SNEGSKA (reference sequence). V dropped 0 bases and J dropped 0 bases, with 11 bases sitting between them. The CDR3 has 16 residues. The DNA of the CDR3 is TGCAGTGCTAGAGATTCGGGGGGCGCGAACACCGGGGAGCTGTTTTTT. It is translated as CSARDSGGANTGELFF.

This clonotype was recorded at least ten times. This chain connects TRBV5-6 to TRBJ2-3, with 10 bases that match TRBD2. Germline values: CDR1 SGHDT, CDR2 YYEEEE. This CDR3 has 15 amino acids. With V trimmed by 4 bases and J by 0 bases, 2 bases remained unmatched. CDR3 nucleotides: TGTGCCAGCAGCAGTAGCGGGGGGAGCACAGATACGCAGTATTTT. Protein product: CASSSSGGSTDTQYF. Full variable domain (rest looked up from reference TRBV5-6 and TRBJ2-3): DAGVTQSPTHLIKTRGQQVTLRCSPKSGHDTVSWYQQALGQGPQFIFQYYEEEERQRGNFPDRFSGHQFPNYSSELNVNALLLGDSALYLCASSSSGGSTDTQYFGPGTRLTVL.

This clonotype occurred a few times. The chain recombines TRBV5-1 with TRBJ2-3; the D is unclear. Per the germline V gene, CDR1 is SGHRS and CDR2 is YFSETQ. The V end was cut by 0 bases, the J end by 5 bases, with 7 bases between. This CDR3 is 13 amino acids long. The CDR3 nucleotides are TGCGCCAGCAGCTTGGCACTGGAAGATACGCAGTATTTT. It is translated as CASSLALEDTQYF.